The clone carrying this TCR beta chain was counted only a few times. Its antigen is not identified. The data belong to a study of T-cell reconstitution after alpha-beta-depleted transplantation in children. Preparation of the TCRbeta library was carried out with unique molecular identifiers. Each CDR3 protein gets one entry after TCRdb re-called the PCR reads with MiXCR. The data hold a few hundred thousand distinct CDR3 sequences, with roughly 7.8% observed a single time. Study results and caveats: Certain patients had high TCRbeta diversity at day 60, and it came from recipient T cells and thymic progenitors that survived. Alpha-beta T cells present about two months after transplant were reported to originate from several hundred expanded graft clones. When one year had passed after transplant, most T-cell counts and diversity came from newly produced T cells.

The CDR3 consists of 12 residues. Per the germline V gene, CDR1 is MNHNS and CDR2 is SASEGT. The germline V and J ends were trimmed by 6 bases and 5 bases, with 7 bases remaining between them. The gene calls are TRBV6-1 and TRBJ2-2; the D is unclear. The material was peripheral blood, obtained 360 days after TCRalphabeta/CD19-depleted stem cell transplant. The TCR was taken from a female patient aged 2 to 10 who had a stem cell transplant for Fanconi anemia, so the T cells may come from the graft donor. The CDR3 coding sequence is TGTGCCAGCAGGGTACAGACCGGGGAGCTGTTTTTT. Protein product: CASRVQTGELFF.